What follows describes a single T cell receptor (beta chain). These data originate in a study of blood T cell repertoires in COVID-19. Original processing methods: Amplification of reference gene primers provided the estimated nucleated cell counts. TCRdb's table, derived via immunoSEQ multiplex PCR, lists solely in-frame clones and lacks some. V and J calls and clone size are copied from that table; D and trimming were computed from the DNA. The sample lists a few hundred thousand clones; about 91% were seen once. The CDR3 is 18 amino acids. V gave up 1 base and J gave up 4 bases, with 19 bases separating them. Germline assignment: CDR1 LNHNV and CDR2 YYDKDF (reference sequence).

The source material was peripheral blood. This sequence joins TRBV15 and TRBJ2-2; D remains ambiguous. This receptor was identified in a woman in her 40s who had recovered from COVID-19. The CDR3 DNA sequence: TGTGCCACCAGCAGAGGCCTCAATGACTTACTGGGCACCGGGGAGCTGTTTTTT. This sequence encodes CATSRGLNDLLGTGELFF.